This TCR beta chain was profiled in a study of blood T cells in healthy people across ages. The CDR3 has 17 amino acids. V shed 0 bases and J 7 bases; nucleotides not matched to a gene: 8. Germline CDR1 and CDR2: LGHNA and YSLEER. Next came a second PCR, run for about 7 to 12 cycles, which used a sample-barcoded 5' primer along with a J-beta primer mix. One entry per CDR3 protein results from TCRdb running MiXCR on the 5' RACE reads. The sample holds hundreds of thousands of distinct CDR3 sequences, 20% to 30% seen once. These records were also assigned to another study, of T cells of mothers and their children.

The sequenced sample consisted of blood. The receptor comes from a boy between 10 and 17 years old in good health. The chain uses TRBV4-3 and TRBJ2-1, with 11 nucleotides matching TRBD2. The DNA for the CDR3 is TGCGCCAGCAGCCAAGATAGACTAGCGGGGAACCGTAATGAGCAGTTCTTC. The encoded protein is CASSQDRLAGNRNEQFF.